The rows below give T cell receptor beta chains drawn from one sample of a study of blood T cell repertoires in COVID-19. Assay used: immunoSEQ multiplex PCR; TCRdb lists only in-frame clones, some missing. This table holds approximately 340,000 clones, roughly 90% found once. Sequenced material: peripheral blood. The receptors were sampled from a man aged 25 to 45 with COVID-19, enrolled during active disease. Both conserved end residues are part of each CDR3. D genes are given only for firm matches. A row's size may be missing; if present it is once, few, many or a size class.

TRBJ2-5	NA	TRBV27	16	TRBD2	TGTGCCAGCAGTTCCTTTCAGACTAGCGGGGAAGAGACCCAGTACTTC	CASSSFQTSGEETQYF
TRBJ1-1	NA	TRBV11-2	12	NA	TGTGCCAGCAGGCTCGGGAACACTGAAGCTTTCTTT	CASRLGNTEAFF
TRBJ2-5	once	TRBV15	15	NA	TGTGCCACCAGCAGAGCCCGTGACTGGCAAGAGACCCAGTACTTC	CATSRARDWQETQYF
TRBJ1-2	NA	TRBV4-1	15	TRBD1	TGCGCCAGCAGCTCCTGGACAGGGCCAAACTATGGCTACACCTTC	CASSSWTGPNYGYTF
TRBJ2-3	NA	TRBV19	15	TRBD2	TGTGCCAGTACCCCGACTAGCGGCCCCCCAGATACGCAGTATTTT	CASTPTSGPPDTQYF
TRBJ1-4	NA	TRBV28	15	NA	TGTGCCAGCAGTCTCGGTGAAGTTACTAATGAAAAACTGTTTTTT	CASSLGEVTNEKLFF
TRBJ2-1	NA	TRBV19	16	TRBD1	TGTGCCAGTAGTATAGGGACAGGGGGCTCCTACAATGAGCAGTTCTTC	CASSIGTGGSYNEQFF
TRBJ2-2	NA	TRBV5-1	15	TRBD2	TGCGCCAGCAGCTTTGGCGGGAGTAAGACCGGGGAGCTGTTTTTT	CASSFGGSKTGELFF
TRBJ2-3	NA	TRBV19	14	NA	TGTGCCAGTAGCGAACCGTACACCACAGATACGCAGTATTTT	CASSEPYTTDTQYF
TRBJ2-1	NA	TRBV19	15	TRBD2	TGTGCCAGTAGTATCGACGCTAGCGGCTACAATGAGCAGTTCTTC	CASSIDASGYNEQFF
TRBJ1-2	once	TRBV27	13	TRBD1	TGTGCCAGCCTGCCCGCAGGGGGCTATGGCTACACCTTC	CASLPAGGYGYTF